This is a list of T cell receptor beta chains from one sample in a study of cytomegalovirus exposure and HLA in healthy donors. Assay: immunoSEQ multiplex PCR; the TCRdb copy retains only in-frame clones and omits some. The repertoire holds 200,000 to 250,000 clones, with more than 75% as singletons. Sequencing was done on a sample of PBMCs. Receptors originate from a human donor in good health. Each CDR3 is given with its conserved first and last residue. D genes are given only for firm matches. Size values are once, few and many counts, or a class for expanded clones, and some rows have none.

>TRBJ1-5|NA|NA|TRBV28
CASSSYRASYSNQPQHF
TGTGCCAGCAGTTCTTACAGGGCCTCTTATAGCAATCAGCCCCAGCATTTT
>TRBJ2-1|TRBD2|NA|TRBV6-1
CASDTGTSLNEQFF
TGTGCCAGCGATACAGGGACTAGCCTCAATGAGCAGTTCTTC
>TRBJ2-6|NA|once|TRBV30
CAWKPGAGANVLTF
TGTGCCTGGAAGCCAGGGGCTGGGGCCAACGTCCTGACTTTC
>TRBJ2-7|NA|NA|TRBV5-4
CASSPQGGAISGEQYF
TGTGCCAGCAGCCCACAGGGGGGGGCGATCAGTGGCGAGCAGTACTTC
>TRBJ2-5|NA|NA|TRBV7-2
CASSLAEVNLQETQYF
TGTGCCAGCAGCTTAGCAGAGGTAAACCTCCAAGAGACCCAGTACTTC
>TRBJ2-7|TRBD2|NA|TRBV7-2
CASSRSTRDYIYEQYF
TGTGCCAGCAGCCGTTCCACGAGGGACTACATCTACGAGCAGTACTTC
>TRBJ1-1|NA|once|TRBV7-9
CASSLARRRGGMNTEAFF
TGTGCCAGCAGCTTAGCGCGCAGGAGGGGTGGGATGAACACTGAAGCTTTCTTT
>TRBJ2-7|NA|NA|TRBV5-1
CASSSSRGLGEQYF
TGCGCCAGCAGCTCCAGCAGGGGTCTGGGAGAGCAGTACTTC
>TRBJ2-5|NA|NA|TRBV10-3
CAISSRGALGETQYF
TGTGCCATCAGTAGCAGGGGGGCGTTAGGGGAGACCCAGTACTTC
>TRBJ1-1|NA|NA|TRBV19
CASSKLRTANTEAFF
TGTGCCAGTAGTAAACTACGGACAGCGAACACTGAAGCTTTCTTT
>TRBJ2-5|NA|once|TRBV2
CASSQEGGSETQYF
TGTGCCAGCAGCCAGGAGGGGGGGTCGGAGACCCAGTACTTC
>TRBJ2-7|NA|once|TRBV7-2
CASSLQTGQGSYEQYF
TGCGCCAGCAGCTTACAAACTGGCCAGGGGTCCTACGAGCAGTACTTC
>TRBJ2-1|TRBD1|NA|TRBV6-1
CASSEALGDSSNEQFF
TGTGCCAGCAGTGAAGCGCTAGGGGACAGCAGCAATGAGCAGTTCTTC
>TRBJ1-2|NA|NA|TRBV7-9
CASSLTQSRGGTYGYTF
TGTGCCAGCAGCTTAACCCAGTCAAGGGGAGGCACCTATGGCTACACCTTC
>TRBJ1-2|TRBD1|NA|TRBV11-1
CASSLAGTGKGYTF
TGTGCCAGCAGCTTAGCCGGGACAGGGAAAGGCTACACCTTC
>TRBJ2-3|NA|NA|TRBV29-1
CSSAYSGEGLACSTDTQYF
TGCAGCTCAGCCTACTCAGGGGAAGGTTTGGCGTGTAGCACAGATACGCAGTATTTT
>TRBJ2-1|TRBD2|NA|TRBV7-9
CASSPGLAGENEQFF
TGTGCCAGCAGCCCTGGACTAGCGGGAGAAAATGAGCAGTTCTTC
>TRBJ1-5|TRBD1|NA|TRBV2
CASSERETGLGLPQHF
TGTGCCAGCAGTGAAAGAGAGACAGGGCTTGGGCTGCCCCAGCATTTT
>TRBJ1-1|NA|NA|TRBV29-1
CSVERAEAFF
TGCAGCGTTGAGCGGGCTGAAGCTTTCTTT
>TRBJ1-5|TRBD1|few|TRBV12-5
CASGLGQGAGQPQHF
TGTGCTAGTGGTTTGGGACAGGGGGCTGGTCAGCCCCAGCATTTT
>TRBJ2-7|TRBD2|NA|TRBV5-1
CASSLAGGAGDYYEQYF
TGCGCCAGCAGCTTGGCCGGGGGGGCGGGAGACTACTACGAGCAGTACTTC
>TRBJ1-5|NA|NA|TRBV29-1
CSVSVGGVGQPQHF
TGCAGCGTCTCTGTGGGGGGGGTTGGGCAGCCCCAGCATTTT